Listed here are 8 T cell receptor beta chains from one sample, sequenced in a study of T cell repertoires in cytomegalovirus infection. MiXCR was run by TCRdb on the reads, yielding one entry per CDR3 protein. The sample includes hundreds of thousands of distinct CDR3 sequences, around a third of them seen just once. The antigens these receptors bind are not known. Sequencing used cultured PBMCs, obtained from culture after CMV antigen stimulation. These receptors all come from a human donor in good health (CMV status not recorded). Some clones in this sample may be carry-over from other donors' samples.

This clonotype was seen many times. This sequence joins TRBV7-2 and TRBJ2-1; 10 bases agree with TRBD2. V trimming: 2 bases; J trimming: 8 bases; junction bases outside the gene matches: 9. Germline CDR1 is SGHTA and CDR2 is FQGNSA. The CDR3 runs to 16 residues. CDR3 in amino acids: CASSLTGTSDFDEQFF. The DNA of the CDR3 is TGTGCCAGCAGCTTAACGGGGACTAGCGATTTCGATGAGCAGTTCTTC.

This clonotype turned up a few times. The DNA for the CDR3 is TGTGCCAGCAAAGGGGTGGGGCCACACAATGAGCAGTTCTTC. Encoded protein: CASKGVGPHNEQFF. The rearrangement uses TRBV28 and TRBJ2-1; tentatively, D is TRBD1 (5 bases). V lost 7 bases and J lost 5, with 15 bases in between. The CDR3 consists of 14 residues. Per the germline V gene, CDR1 is MDHEN and CDR2 is SYDVKM.

The gene calls are TRBV20-1 and TRBJ1-3; TRBD1 is a possible D gene (5 bases). The V end lost 3 bases, the J end lost 1 base, and 7 bases lay between the germline ends. Germline CDR1 and CDR2: DFQATT and SNEGSKA (reference sequence). The CDR3 totals 13 residues. The DNA of the CDR3 is TGCAGTGCTAGTTCAGGGTCTGGAAACACCATATATTTT. Translated: CSASSGSGNTIYF.

The V gene is TRBV9, the J gene TRBJ2-1, with D unresolved. CDR1 and CDR2 (germline): SGDLS, YYNGEE. The CDR3 is 14 residues long. With 3 bases removed from V and 0 bases from J, the gap between germline ends came to 7 bases. The CDR3 here is CASSGGNSYNEQFF. DNA of the CDR3: TGTGCCAGCAGCGGGGGAAACTCCTACAATGAGCAGTTCTTC. Filled out from reference TRBV9 and TRBJ2-1, the complete variable domain reads DSGVTQTPKHLITATGQRVTLRCSPRSGDLSVYWYQQSLDQGLQFLIQYYNGEERAKGNILERFSAQQFPDLHSELNLSSLELGDSALYFCASSGGNSYNEQFFGPGTRLTVL.

The V gene is TRBV15, the J gene TRBJ2-7; D unclear. CDR1 and CDR2 from the germline V gene are LNHNV and YYDKDF (reference sequence). This CDR3 has 15 residues. The ends were cut back, 0 bases at V and 0 bases at J, with 9 bases in the middle. The CDR3 nucleotides are TGTGCCACCAGCAGAGATCGTAGTGCCTCCTACGAGCAGTACTTC. It translates to CATSRDRSASYEQYF. The full variable domain, in which reference TRBV15 and TRBJ2-7 provide the parts outside the CDR3, is DAMVIQNPRYQVTQFGKPVTLSCSQTLNHNVMYWYQQKSSQAPKLLFHYYDKDFNNEADTPDNFQSRRPNTSFCFLDIRSPGLGDTAMYLCATSRDRSASYEQYFGPGTRLTVT.

The V gene is TRBV6-6, the J gene TRBJ2-5; no clear D gene. The CDR3 spans 12 residues. CDR1 is MNHNY and CDR2 is SVGAGI in the germline V gene (reference sequence). Trimming left V 2 bases short and J 4 bases short, with 5 bases between. DNA of the CDR3: TGTGCCAGCAGTTACGACCCAGAGACCCAGTACTTC. The encoded protein is CASSYDPETQYF.

V gene TRBV6-5 combines with J gene TRBJ2-1; D tentatively fits TRBD1 or TRBD2 (5 bases each). The CDR3 has 15 residues. The germline V gene has CDR1 MNHEY and CDR2 SVGAGI. Trimming stripped 4 bases from V and 10 bases from J, with 20 bases between. CDR3 in amino acids: CASSSSGPPAQEQFF. The CDR3 nucleotides read TGTGCCAGCAGTTCCTCGGGGCCCCCGGCCCAGGAGCAGTTCTTC.

The CDR3 loop reads CASSQVYRTKTNYGYTF. CDR3 nucleotides: TGCGCCAGCAGCCAAGTGTATCGGACGAAAACTAACTATGGCTACACCTTC. The V call is TRBV4-1, the J call TRBJ1-2; D remains ambiguous. The CDR3 is 17 residues long. Looked up from germline, CDR1 is MGHRA and CDR2 is YSYEKL. V was trimmed by 1 base and J by 0 bases, leaving 15 bases between them.